A selection of T cell receptor beta chains follows, all from one sample in a study of CD8 T cells in ankylosing spondylitis. TCRdb redid the calling of the 5' RACE reads with MiXCR, one entry per CDR3 protein. The table lists 250,000 or so distinct CDR3 sequences, 15% to 20% of them singletons, with roughly 34% in the top ten. Sequencing used blood, either unsorted or a sorted T cell fraction (not recorded which). Source of these receptors: a male donor with ankylosing spondylitis or in good health (not recorded which). Each CDR3 is given with its conserved first and last residue. A D gene is named only where the DNA matches it firmly. Rows give clone size only sometimes, using once, few, many, or a class for an expanded clone.

d_call	v_call	j_call	clone_size	cdr3_aa	cdr3_nt
TRBD2	TRBV20-1	TRBJ2-4	many	CSARDFSGTAKNIQYF	TGCAGTGCTAGAGATTTTAGCGGGACGGCCAAAAACATTCAGTACTTC
.	TRBV19	TRBJ2-3	.	CASSRTVTDTQYF	TGTGCCAGTAGCAGGACAGTTACAGATACGCAGTATTTT
.	TRBV29-1	TRBJ2-5	few	CSVETPDGALETQYF	TGCAGCGTTGAAACGCCGGACGGAGCTTTAGAGACCCAGTACTTC
.	TRBV19	TRBJ1-5	few	CASSPGTYSNQPQHF	TGTGCCAGTAGTCCTGGGACGTATAGCAATCAGCCCCAGCATTTT
.	TRBV11-2	TRBJ2-2	.	CASSYTDGGELFF	TGTGCCAGCAGCTACACGGATGGTGGGGAGCTGTTTTTT
TRBD2	TRBV25-1	TRBJ2-3	.	CASSDFGTSGAQFGTQYF	TGTGCCAGCAGTGATTTTGGGACTAGCGGGGCCCAGTTTGGTACGCAGTATTTT
.	TRBV7-6	TRBJ2-2	many	CASSLAGTLHVGELFF	TGTGCCAGCAGCTTAGCCGGGACCCTTCATGTCGGGGAGCTGTTTTTT
TRBD2	TRBV10-2	TRBJ2-7	few	CATSGIPYEQYF	TGCGCCACGAGCGGGATCCCCTACGAGCAGTACTTC
.	TRBV24-1	TRBJ2-7	few	CATSDFPGYEQYF	TGTGCCACCAGTGATTTCCCCGGCTACGAGCAGTACTTC
.	TRBV20-1	TRBJ2-3	.	CSANLRGTDTQYF	TGCAGTGCTAACTTGAGAGGGACAGATACGCAGTATTTT
.	TRBV6-5	TRBJ2-2	.	CASSYSGDFFSTGELFF	TGTGCCAGCAGTTACTCTGGGGACTTCTTCTCCACCGGGGAGCTGTTTTTT
.	TRBV7-2	TRBJ2-7	.	CASSLLGGHYEQYF	TGTGCCAGCAGCTTATTGGGGGGACACTACGAGCAGTACTTC
TRBD1	TRBV11-2	TRBJ2-7	.	CASSPPRGQADSYEQYF	TGTGCCAGCAGCCCACCCCGGGGACAGGCGGACTCCTACGAGCAGTACTTC
TRBD1	TRBV12-3/TRBV12-4	TRBJ2-1	many	CASSPTGGGEQFF	TGTGCCAGCAGTCCGACAGGGGGCGGTGAGCAGTTCTTC
.	TRBV29-1	TRBJ2-1	many	CSVEPNLSSYNEQFF	TGCAGCGTTGAGCCCAACTTGAGCTCCTACAATGAGCAGTTCTTC
TRBD1	TRBV29-1	TRBJ2-7	.	CSVESGQTYEQYF	TGCAGCGTTGAATCGGGACAGACCTACGAGCAGTACTTC
TRBD1	TRBV4-1	TRBJ2-7	few	CASSRQGANEQYF	TGCGCCAGCAGCCGGCAGGGGGCCAACGAGCAGTACTTC
TRBD1	TRBV28	TRBJ1-5	.	CASSWTGAYQPQHF	TGTGCCAGCAGTTGGACAGGGGCATATCAGCCCCAGCATTTT
.	TRBV6-2/TRBV6-3	TRBJ2-5	.	CASSLTDQETQYF	TGTGCCAGCAGCCTTACAGATCAAGAGACCCAGTACTTC
.	TRBV21-1	TRBJ2-1	few	CASSKDDVAEQFF	TGTGCCAGCAGCAAAGACGACGTAGCTGAGCAGTTCTTC
.	TRBV9	TRBJ2-7	few	CASSVWAYSYEQYF	TGTGCCAGCAGCGTTTGGGCTTACTCCTACGAGCAGTACTTC
.	TRBV12-3/TRBV12-4	TRBJ2-7	.	CASSLSVARGRASYEQYF	TGTGCCAGCAGTTTATCTGTCGCTCGGGGCAGGGCATCCTACGAGCAGTACTTC